This T cell receptor (beta chain) was recorded in a study of T-cell memory formation after mild COVID-19. Study context: Among the donors, TCR clusters were largely specific to each donor. The study's findings and limits: Clones shrinking from day 15 to 85 showed even CD4/CD8 mixes; later expanders tilted CD4+.

Per germline, CDR1 LGHNA and CDR2 YNFKEQ. The V end lost 1 base, the J end lost 7 bases, and 7 bases lay between the germline ends. The CDR3 contains 13 residues. This clonotype appeared a few times. Its antigen is still unknown. Constant-segment primers and 5'RACE yielded cDNA libraries for TCR alpha and TCR beta, each carrying sample barcodes and UMIs. One entry per CDR3 protein, called by TCRdb with MiXCR from the 5' RACE reads. The sample has 350,000 or so distinct CDR3 sequences; over 10% are singletons. V gene TRBV4-2 combines with J gene TRBJ2-2, with D unresolved. The sequence came from a man younger than 35 who had mild COVID-19 (a few samples of this study predate the infection). Cell type and time point are not known. Material for sequencing was PBMCs or a T cell subset sorted from them (not recorded which). The CDR3 DNA reads TGTGCCAGCAGCCAAGGACCGTACGGGGAGCTGTTTTTT. Translated: CASSQGPYGELFF.